What follows describes a single TCR beta chain. The data are from a study of blood T cells in healthy people across ages. With 3 bases removed from V and 4 bases from J, the gap between germline ends came to 12 bases. CDR3 length: 13 residues. The germline CDR1 and CDR2 sequences are GTSNPN and SVGIG (reference sequence). A second PCR of 7 to 11 cycles used a sample-barcoded 5' primer and a J-beta primer mix. A single record per CDR3 protein comes from TCRdb applying MiXCR to the 5' RACE reads. Here the sample spans 800,000 or so distinct CDR3 sequences, approximately 25% being singletons. Donors were systemically healthy Caucasian individuals from Russia aged roughly 6 to 90 years. This same sample was also part of a study on T cells of mothers and their children. This second report adds: The donor cohort consisted of a few healthy Caucasian mothers and their six children. Every mother supplied over 10 million TCR beta CDR3 reads and every child several million. Thymic selection molds TCR recombination output in much the same way for related pairs as for unrelated pairs.

This TCR came from a boy under 18 in good health. Specimen: blood. The chain is built from TRBV30 and TRBJ2-5; D is ambiguous. The CDR3 region is CAWRQRAGETQYF. As DNA, the CDR3 is TGTGCCTGGAGGCAAAGGGCCGGAGAGACCCAGTACTTC.